A single T cell receptor (beta chain) is shown here with its context. The target antigen is unknown. The V end was cut by 2 bases, the J end by 6 bases, with 11 bases between. The CDR3 has 15 amino acids. The sample comes from a study of identical twins. A universal primer site was created by template switching, with the cDNA bearing unique molecular identifiers. Via MiXCR, TCRdb re-called the 5' RACE reads, giving one row per CDR3 protein. The sample includes about 530,000 distinct CDR3 sequences, around 20% of them seen just once. General study points: The more abundant beta clonotypes in cord blood had fewer insertions, and memory repertoires did not show this. Among beta out-of-frame sequences, excess sharing between twins appeared weaker.

This same sample was also part of a study on yellow fever vaccine responses in identical twins.

The sequencing input was CD4+ T cells sorted from blood. V is TRBV12-3 or TRBV12-4 and J is TRBJ1-6, with D possibly matching TRBD1 (5 bases). The TCR was taken from a woman younger than 35 in good health. The CDR3 coding sequence is TGTGCCAGCAGTTTAACGGGGGGTGGTAATTCACCCCTCCACTTT. Amino acids: CASSLTGGGNSPLHF.